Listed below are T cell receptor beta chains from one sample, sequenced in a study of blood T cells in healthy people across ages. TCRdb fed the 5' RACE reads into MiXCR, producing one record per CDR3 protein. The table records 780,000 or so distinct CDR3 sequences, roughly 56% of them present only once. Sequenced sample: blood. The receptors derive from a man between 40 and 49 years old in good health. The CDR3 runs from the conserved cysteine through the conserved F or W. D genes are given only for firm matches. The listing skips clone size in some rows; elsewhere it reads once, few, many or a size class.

CDR3nt: TGCGCCAGCAGCTTGGCGGCGCACATCACAGATACGCAGTATTTT
CDR3aa: CASSLAAHITDTQYF
abundance: NA
d_gene: NA
j_gene: TRBJ2-3
v_gene: TRBV5-1

CDR3nt: TGTGCCAGCAGCCACATACAGGGAATAGCTAACTATGGCTACACCTTC
CDR3aa: CASSHIQGIANYGYTF
abundance: NA
d_gene: NA
j_gene: TRBJ1-2
v_gene: TRBV3-1

CDR3nt: TGTGCCAGCAGTTTATTTGACAGGAATAATGAGCAGTTCTTC
CDR3aa: CASSLFDRNNEQFF
abundance: NA
d_gene: NA
j_gene: TRBJ2-1
v_gene: TRBV27

CDR3nt: TGTGCCAGCAGCTTATTAGCGGGAGTATATAATGAGCAGTTCTTC
CDR3aa: CASSLLAGVYNEQFF
abundance: NA
d_gene: TRBD2
j_gene: TRBJ2-1
v_gene: TRBV11-1

CDR3nt: TGTGCCAGCAGTTTTTCAGGTGTCTCCTACAATGAGCAGTACTTC
CDR3aa: CASSFSGVSYNEQYF
abundance: NA
d_gene: NA
j_gene: TRBJ2-7
v_gene: TRBV28

CDR3nt: TGCAGTGCTAGGCCAGCGGGTTTGGGCGGGGGGACCCAGTACTTC
CDR3aa: CSARPAGLGGGTQYF
abundance: NA
d_gene: TRBD2
j_gene: TRBJ2-5
v_gene: TRBV20-1

CDR3nt: TGCAGTGCTTGGGCCAGGGAAAGGGGCACTAATGAAAAACTGTTTTTT
CDR3aa: CSAWARERGTNEKLFF
abundance: NA
d_gene: NA
j_gene: TRBJ1-4
v_gene: TRBV20-1

CDR3nt: TGTGCCAGCAGTTTGAGCGGCAACCAAGAGACCCAGTACTTC
CDR3aa: CASSLSGNQETQYF
abundance: few
d_gene: NA
j_gene: TRBJ2-5
v_gene: TRBV27

CDR3nt: TGTGCCAGCAGTTTTAGACAGGGGTGGGAGACCCAGTACTTC
CDR3aa: CASSFRQGWETQYF
abundance: few
d_gene: TRBD1
j_gene: TRBJ2-5
v_gene: TRBV27

CDR3nt: TGTGCCGGAACTGGGCGGGGGGGCCTCGGTTCCCTTGGGGCGCAGTATTTT
CDR3aa: CAGTGRGGLGSLGAQYF
abundance: NA
d_gene: TRBD2
j_gene: TRBJ2-3
v_gene: TRBV6-1

CDR3nt: TGCAGCGTTGAAAGTCCCCTCGGAAGCTCCTACGAGCAGTACTTC
CDR3aa: CSVESPLGSSYEQYF
abundance: NA
d_gene: NA
j_gene: TRBJ2-7
v_gene: TRBV29-1

CDR3nt: TGCAGTGCTGGACCCAGCTCCTACAATGAGCAGTTCTTC
CDR3aa: CSAGPSSYNEQFF
abundance: NA
d_gene: NA
j_gene: TRBJ2-1
v_gene: TRBV20-1

CDR3nt: TGTGCCAGCAGCGTTTTACAGGGGCAAGAGACCCAGTACTTC
CDR3aa: CASSVLQGQETQYF
abundance: NA
d_gene: TRBD1
j_gene: TRBJ2-5
v_gene: TRBV9

CDR3nt: TGTGCCAGCAGTGCCTCACAGAGCTCCTACGAGCAGTACTTC
CDR3aa: CASSASQSSYEQYF
abundance: NA
d_gene: NA
j_gene: TRBJ2-7
v_gene: TRBV6-1

CDR3nt: TGTGCCAGCAGTCCGGGACAGGGGACGGCTGCTTTCTTT
CDR3aa: CASSPGQGTAAFF
abundance: NA
d_gene: TRBD1
j_gene: TRBJ1-1
v_gene: TRBV27

CDR3nt: TGTGCCAGCAGTTCTCTCACAGGGGGCAGTGGAAACACCATATATTTT
CDR3aa: CASSSLTGGSGNTIYF
abundance: NA
d_gene: TRBD1
j_gene: TRBJ1-3
v_gene: TRBV28

CDR3nt: TGTGCCACCAGCAGGGCCTTGGTAGAAGAACGGATAACGGATAACTATGGCTACACCTTC
CDR3aa: CATSRALVEERITDNYGYTF
abundance: NA
d_gene: NA
j_gene: TRBJ1-2
v_gene: TRBV15

CDR3nt: TGTGCCAGCAGAATGAGGCGGAATGAGCAGTTCTTC
CDR3aa: CASRMRRNEQFF
abundance: NA
d_gene: NA
j_gene: TRBJ2-1
v_gene: TRBV11-1

CDR3nt: TGTGCCAGCAGCAGGGGACAGGGTGGCGAGCAGTACTTC
CDR3aa: CASSRGQGGEQYF
abundance: NA
d_gene: TRBD1
j_gene: TRBJ2-7
v_gene: TRBV7-2

CDR3nt: TGTGCCAGCAGCTTTCTTAGCGCCAGCTCCTACGAGCAGTACTTC
CDR3aa: CASSFLSASSYEQYF
abundance: few
d_gene: NA
j_gene: TRBJ2-7
v_gene: TRBV7-2

CDR3nt: TGCAGCGTTGCTTTACTAGCGGGAATCGGCGAGCAGTACTTC
CDR3aa: CSVALLAGIGEQYF
abundance: NA
d_gene: TRBD2
j_gene: TRBJ2-7
v_gene: TRBV29-1

CDR3nt: TGTGCCAGCAGCCCTCTGGGGCGTGAGCAGTACTTC
CDR3aa: CASSPLGREQYF
abundance: NA
d_gene: NA
j_gene: TRBJ2-7
v_gene: TRBV7-3

CDR3nt: TGTGCCAGCAGTTTGGCTAGCGGGAGTGGGGTAGTTTTTTATGGCTACACCTTC
CDR3aa: CASSLASGSGVVFYGYTF
abundance: NA
d_gene: NA
j_gene: TRBJ1-2
v_gene: TRBV27

CDR3nt: TGTGCCAGCAGCTTAGAAAGAGGGGGGACGGGAGGGGGCAATGAGCAGTTCTTC
CDR3aa: CASSLERGGTGGGNEQFF
abundance: few
d_gene: TRBD2
j_gene: TRBJ2-1
v_gene: TRBV7-2

CDR3nt: TGTGCCAGCAGTTTGGGGGGGGCGCCTCAAGAGACCCAGTACTTC
CDR3aa: CASSLGGAPQETQYF
abundance: few
d_gene: NA
j_gene: TRBJ2-5
v_gene: TRBV12-3/TRBV12-4

CDR3nt: TGTGCCAGCAGTGAAGGTTGGGGGAGAGCCACTGAAGCTTTCTTT
CDR3aa: CASSEGWGRATEAFF
abundance: once
d_gene: NA
j_gene: TRBJ1-1
v_gene: TRBV6-1

CDR3nt: TGTGCCAGCAGCTACCGGGACAGAACTGAGCAGTACTTC
CDR3aa: CASSYRDRTEQYF
abundance: NA
d_gene: TRBD1
j_gene: TRBJ2-7
v_gene: TRBV13

CDR3nt: TGCAGTGCTAGAGATTTAACCCAGCATTTT
CDR3aa: CSARDLTQHF
abundance: NA
d_gene: NA
j_gene: TRBJ1-5
v_gene: TRBV20-1

CDR3nt: TGTGCCACGCGCAGACAGGGAGGGAACTATGGCTACACCTTC
CDR3aa: CATRRQGGNYGYTF
abundance: many
d_gene: TRBD1
j_gene: TRBJ1-2
v_gene: TRBV10-3

CDR3nt: TGTGCCAGCAGCCCCTTGGGTTCGGCAGCCGGGGGCCCCTTCTCCTACGAGCAGTACTTC
CDR3aa: CASSPLGSAAGGPFSYEQYF
abundance: few
d_gene: NA
j_gene: TRBJ2-7
v_gene: TRBV5-5

CDR3nt: TGCAGTGCTATTCCAACTAGCCGCTCGGTGGTCGGGGAGCTGTTTTTT
CDR3aa: CSAIPTSRSVVGELFF
abundance: few
d_gene: NA
j_gene: TRBJ2-2
v_gene: TRBV20-1

CDR3nt: TGTGCCACCAGCAGAGATTGGCAGTTCCAAGAGACCCAGTACTTC
CDR3aa: CATSRDWQFQETQYF
abundance: NA
d_gene: NA
j_gene: TRBJ2-5
v_gene: TRBV15

CDR3nt: TGTGCCAGCAGCCCACGGGGCTCTAGCTCCTACAATGAGCAGTACTTC
CDR3aa: CASSPRGSSSYNEQYF
abundance: NA
d_gene: NA
j_gene: TRBJ2-7
v_gene: TRBV11-1

CDR3nt: TGTGCCTGTGGGCCTAGCGGCCCCTACGAGCAGTACTTC
CDR3aa: CACGPSGPYEQYF
abundance: NA
d_gene: TRBD2
j_gene: TRBJ2-7
v_gene: TRBV10-3

CDR3nt: TGTGCCAGCAGCGTAGTAACGAGCGGGAGAGGGACAGATACGCAGTATTTT
CDR3aa: CASSVVTSGRGTDTQYF
abundance: NA
d_gene: TRBD2
j_gene: TRBJ2-3
v_gene: TRBV9

CDR3nt: TGTGCCAGCAGCGTCAGATACCCCGGGACAGGGGAGGCCAACGTCCTGACTTTC
CDR3aa: CASSVRYPGTGEANVLTF
abundance: NA
d_gene: TRBD1
j_gene: TRBJ2-6
v_gene: TRBV7-3

CDR3nt: TGCAGTGCTCAAGGGGCGGGGGGGTACTCTAGCACAGATACGCAGTATTTT
CDR3aa: CSAQGAGGYSSTDTQYF
abundance: few
d_gene: TRBD2
j_gene: TRBJ2-3
v_gene: TRBV20-1

CDR3nt: TGTGCCAGCGCCCGGGACGGTGCCTACGAGCAGTACTTC
CDR3aa: CASARDGAYEQYF
abundance: NA
d_gene: NA
j_gene: TRBJ2-7
v_gene: TRBV7-9

CDR3nt: TGTGCCAGCAGTGAACTGTTCAGGGGCACAGATACGCAGTATTTT
CDR3aa: CASSELFRGTDTQYF
abundance: NA
d_gene: NA
j_gene: TRBJ2-3
v_gene: TRBV25-1

CDR3nt: TGCGCCAGCAGCCCGTCGACAGGGCTGTACGAGCAGTACTTC
CDR3aa: CASSPSTGLYEQYF
abundance: NA
d_gene: TRBD1
j_gene: TRBJ2-7
v_gene: TRBV4-3

CDR3nt: TGCGCCAGCAGCCAAGAAGTGCCCCCCGACCGAGAATCCTACGAGCAGTACTTC
CDR3aa: CASSQEVPPDRESYEQYF
abundance: few
d_gene: NA
j_gene: TRBJ2-7
v_gene: TRBV4-1

CDR3nt: TGCAGCGCAGCCGACGGGACTAGCAGACAAGAGACCCAGTACTTC
CDR3aa: CSAADGTSRQETQYF
abundance: few
d_gene: TRBD2
j_gene: TRBJ2-5
v_gene: TRBV29-1

CDR3nt: TGTGCCAGCAATTCTCGGGGTTCTAGCACAGATACGCAGTATTTT
CDR3aa: CASNSRGSSTDTQYF
abundance: NA
d_gene: NA
j_gene: TRBJ2-3
v_gene: TRBV6-6

CDR3nt: TGTGCCAGCAGGCAAATCCCCTCCAATGAGCAGTTCTTC
CDR3aa: CASRQIPSNEQFF
abundance: NA
d_gene: NA
j_gene: TRBJ2-1
v_gene: TRBV6-6

CDR3nt: TGTGCCAGCAGTTTACTGGTCGGAGAGACCCAGTACTTC
CDR3aa: CASSLLVGETQYF
abundance: few
d_gene: NA
j_gene: TRBJ2-5
v_gene: TRBV28

CDR3nt: TGTGCCAGCAGCGTAGCGAGCGGGGGGACCACAGATACGCAGTATTTT
CDR3aa: CASSVASGGTTDTQYF
abundance: NA
d_gene: TRBD2
j_gene: TRBJ2-3
v_gene: TRBV9

CDR3nt: TGTGCCAGCGGAGACAGGGGTCTGAGTGAAAAACTGTTTTTT
CDR3aa: CASGDRGLSEKLFF
abundance: NA
d_gene: TRBD1
j_gene: TRBJ1-4
v_gene: TRBV6-1

CDR3nt: TGTGCCAGCAGGGAGGCGACTGGGGCCAACGTCCTGACTTTC
CDR3aa: CASREATGANVLTF
abundance: NA
d_gene: NA
j_gene: TRBJ2-6
v_gene: TRBV6-1

CDR3nt: TGTGCCAGCAGCCAAGTGTTGGGACAGGGGTCTTACACCGGGGAGCTGTTTTTT
CDR3aa: CASSQVLGQGSYTGELFF
abundance: few
d_gene: TRBD1
j_gene: TRBJ2-2
v_gene: TRBV4-2

CDR3nt: TGTGCCAGCAGCCCGGGGAGGGGCGACACCGGGGAGCTGTTTTTT
CDR3aa: CASSPGRGDTGELFF
abundance: NA
d_gene: TRBD2
j_gene: TRBJ2-2
v_gene: TRBV6-1

CDR3nt: TGTGCCATCAGTGAGTCGTGGGGAGATAGCACAGATACGCAGTATTTT
CDR3aa: CAISESWGDSTDTQYF
abundance: NA
d_gene: NA
j_gene: TRBJ2-3
v_gene: TRBV10-3

CDR3nt: TGCAGTGCTAGATCTGACAGGGGGAGAGCTTTCTTT
CDR3aa: CSARSDRGRAFF
abundance: once
d_gene: TRBD1
j_gene: TRBJ1-1
v_gene: TRBV20-1

CDR3nt: TGTGCCAGCAGCCCCTACGGGACAGAAGCCTACGAGCAGTACTTC
CDR3aa: CASSPYGTEAYEQYF
abundance: NA
d_gene: TRBD1
j_gene: TRBJ2-7
v_gene: TRBV14

CDR3nt: TGTGCCAGCAGGGCGGGGGGCGCCGGCAATCAGCCCCAGCATTTT
CDR3aa: CASRAGGAGNQPQHF
abundance: NA
d_gene: NA
j_gene: TRBJ1-5
v_gene: TRBV28